These 21 T cell receptor beta chains originate from one sample sequenced in a study of T cells in Graves' hyperthyroidism and ophthalmopathy. TCR beta CDR3 sequences were amplified from RNA transcripts. The HTBI primer set served for first-round RT-PCR of the TCR CDR3. In TCRdb, the multiplex PCR reads were re-called with MiXCR into one record per CDR3 protein. The data contain 200,000 to 250,000 distinct CDR3 sequences, 15% to 20% of them singletons. The sample consisted of blood. The receptors shown here come from a woman aged 18-35 years with Graves' ophthalmopathy.

This clonotype was seen repeatedly, ten times or more. The chain has TRBV29-1 and TRBJ2-1; tentatively, D is TRBD2 (5 bases). The CDR3 is 14 amino acids. V gave up 8 bases and J gave up 4 bases, with 18 bases separating them. In germline, CDR1 is SQVTM, CDR2 ANQGSEA. As DNA, the CDR3 is TGCAGCACAAGAGGCCAAAGCGGATACAATGAGCAGTTCTTC. Its translation is CSTRGQSGYNEQFF.

Many counts were recorded for this clonotype. The rearrangement links TRBV14 to TRBJ2-2; unclear D gene. Trimming stripped 1 base from V and 6 bases from J, with 12 bases between. Germline V gives CDR1 SGHDN, CDR2 FVKESK. The CDR3 covers 15 residues. CDR3 loop: CASSQGRTWAGELFF. The CDR3 nucleotides read TGTGCCAGCAGCCAAGGACGAACGTGGGCCGGGGAGCTGTTTTTT. Supplemented by reference TRBV14 and TRBJ2-2, the full variable domain reads EAGVTQFPSHSVIEKGQTVTLRCDPISGHDNLYWYRRVMGKEIKFLLHFVKESKQDESGMPNNRFLAERTGGTYSTLKVQPAELEDSGVYFCASSQGRTWAGELFFGEGSRLTVL.

This clonotype was counted at least ten times. V gene TRBV7-6 combines with J gene TRBJ2-1; TRBD2 might be the D (5 bases). Germline V CDR1 and CDR2: SGHVS, FNYEAQ. V was pared by 5 bases and J by 6 bases, with 23 bases between. The CDR3 length is 17 residues. CDR3 sequence: CASSRNRPSPSPNEQFF. The CDR3 DNA sequence: TGTGCCAGCAGCCGAAACCGCCCTAGCCCCTCTCCCAATGAGCAGTTCTTC.

The chain links TRBV5-4 to TRBJ2-5; 11 bases are a match to TRBD2. V was clipped by 4 bases and J by 5 bases; unmatched bases: 13. The CDR3 totals 17 residues. The germline CDR1 and CDR2 sequences are SGHNT and YYREEE (reference sequence). CDR3 DNA: TGTGCCAGCAGCGTTGATACTAGCGGGAGTGGAGAGGAGACCCAGTACTTC. It is translated as CASSVDTSGSGEETQYF.

This clonotype was detected ten times or more. The CDR3 DNA sequence: TGTGCCAGCAGCTTATTGTACGGGGGGGTCGGCACAGATACGCAGTATTTT. Its protein is CASSLLYGGVGTDTQYF. The chain carries TRBV7-2 and TRBJ2-3; 8 bases are a match to TRBD2. The CDR3 spans 17 residues. Trimming removed 2 bases from V and 1 base from J; junction bases left unmatched: 8. Germline V gene sequence: CDR1 SGHTA, CDR2 FQGNSA.

The V and J genes are TRBV7-3 and TRBJ2-2; no clear D gene. The V gene's germline CDR1 is SGHTA and CDR2 FQGTGA. The CDR3 length is 15 residues. Trimming stripped 4 bases from V and 4 bases from J, with 13 bases between. The DNA of the CDR3 is TGTGCCAGCAGCTCCCCGTCCTGGGGCACCGGGGAGCTGTTTTTT. Its protein product is CASSSPSWGTGELFF.

The chain combines TRBV2 with TRBJ2-2; D is possibly TRBD1 (6 bases). Looked up from germline, CDR1 is SNHLY and CDR2 is FYNNEI. The CDR3 contains 16 residues. With 5 bases removed from V and 6 bases from J, the gap between germline ends came to 19 bases. The CDR3 DNA sequence: TGTGCCAGCAGTTACACCACATTCGGACAGCCCGGGGAGCTGTTTTTT. This translates into CASSYTTFGQPGELFF.

This clonotype was detected many times. V usage is TRBV5-6 and J usage is TRBJ2-5; D not certain. CDR1 and CDR2 from the germline V gene are SGHDT and YYEEEE. The CDR3 runs to 12 residues. Trimming cost V 0 bases and J 4 bases, with 4 bases left between them. The CDR3 sequence: CASSLGTETQYF. DNA for the CDR3: TGTGCCAGCAGCTTGGGGACAGAGACCCAGTACTTC.

Remarks on this clonotype: Since a much larger clone is just one base distant, this may be a read error. The chain carries TRBV6-1 and TRBJ1-6; the D is unclear. The CDR3 totals 15 residues. Germline V gene sequence: CDR1 MNHNS, CDR2 SASEGT. The CDR3 protein is CASRWRADYDSPLHF. In nucleotides, the CDR3 is TGTGCCAGCAGGTGGCGGGCGGACTATGATTCACCCCTCCACTTT.

This clonotype was observed many times. The chain carries TRBV6-2 or TRBV6-3 and TRBJ2-6; the D is unclear. The CDR3 covers 14 residues. The V end was cut by 6 bases, the J end by 1 base, with 7 bases between. Germline V CDR1 and CDR2: MNHEY, SVGEGT. The CDR3: CASRPVSGANVLTF. CDR3 DNA: TGTGCCAGCAGACCGGTATCTGGGGCCAACGTCCTGACTTTC.

This clonotype was seen at least ten times. The rearrangement uses TRBV7-9 and TRBJ1-1; tentative D call: TRBD1 (5 bases). CDR3 length: 14 amino acids. Germline V gives CDR1 SEHNR, CDR2 FQNEAQ (reference sequence). V lost 5 bases and J lost 3, with 13 bases in between. In DNA form, the CDR3 reads TGTGCCAGCAGCATTCTGGGGGGGGACACTGAAGCTTTCTTT. Protein sequence: CASSILGGDTEAFF.

This clonotype was seen many times. The rearrangement joins TRBV12-3 or TRBV12-4 to TRBJ2-2; D is ambiguous. The CDR3 totals 17 residues. The V end was cut by 7 bases, the J end by 0 bases, with 18 bases between. DNA for the CDR3: TGTGCCAGCACCCCCGGTGAAGGCAACGCGAACACCGGGGAGCTGTTTTTT. Encoded protein: CASTPGEGNANTGELFF.

This clonotype was seen ten or more times. The chain carries TRBV9 and TRBJ1-1; unclear D gene. The CDR3 runs 13 residues. Germline CDR1 SGDLS, CDR2 YYNGEE. V shed 0 bases and J shed 4 bases, with 7 bases lying between them. In DNA, the CDR3 is TGTGCCAGCAGCGTAGTCTCGGGCACTGAAGCTTTCTTT. Translated, it gives CASSVVSGTEAFF.

There are many counts of this clonotype. The chain carries TRBV6-6 and TRBJ2-2, with 9 bases matching TRBD1. Trimming cost V 2 bases and J 5 bases; bases outside gene matches: 21. The CDR3 spans 21 residues. Germline V gene lookup returns CDR1 MNHNY and CDR2 SVGAGI (reference sequence). CDR3 in amino acids: CASSYPNRDRVSKYQTGELFF. For the CDR3, the DNA is TGTGCCAGCAGTTACCCCAACCGGGACAGGGTCTCGAAATATCAAACCGGGGAGCTGTTTTTT.

This clonotype has a count of ten or more. The V and J genes are TRBV28 and TRBJ1-5; D gene unclear. The CDR3 is made up of 18 amino acids. Trimming removed 3 bases at V and 0 bases at J, with 18 bases between. Germline values: CDR1 MDHEN, CDR2 SYDVKM. The DNA of the CDR3 is TGTGCCAGCAGTTTGGACTCCGGAGGGTCTTATAGCAATCAGCCCCAGCATTTT. Its translation is CASSLDSGGSYSNQPQHF. The full variable domain, with the rest looked up from reference TRBV28 and TRBJ1-5, is DVKVTQSSRYLVKRTGEKVFLECVQDMDHENMFWYRQDPGLGLRLIYFSYDVKMKEKGDIPEGYSVSREKKERFSLILESASTNQTSMYLCASSLDSGGSYSNQPQHFGDGTRLSIL.

In its sample, this clonotype was seen many times. The chain recombines TRBV6-2 or TRBV6-3 with TRBJ1-5; tentatively, D is TRBD1 (5 bases). Germline loops: CDR1 MNHEY, CDR2 SVGEGT. Trimming cost V 5 bases and J 1 base, with 9 bases left between them. This CDR3 contains 14 residues. CDR3 residues: CASSQDTSNQPQHF. The CDR3, as DNA: TGTGCCAGCAGTCAGGACACAAGCAATCAGCCCCAGCATTTT.

This clonotype was picked up many times. CDR3 bases: TGCAGTGCTGCAACAGGGGGCGGGGAGCAGTACTTC. Amino acids: CSAATGGGEQYF. The chain combines TRBV20-1 with TRBJ2-7, with 9 bases fitting TRBD1. The trim removed 5 bases at V and 7 bases at J, leaving 6 bases unmatched. The CDR3 loop spans 12 amino acids. Germline V gene lookup returns CDR1 DFQATT and CDR2 SNEGSKA (reference sequence).

This clonotype appeared many times. The V call is TRBV28, the J call TRBJ1-5, with 8 nucleotides matching TRBD1. CDR1 MDHEN and CDR2 SYDVKM come from the germline V gene. The CDR3 runs to 16 residues. V shed 5 bases, J shed 0 bases, and the junction held 6 bases outside the gene matches. CDR3 sequence (DNA): TGTGCCAGCAGTCGGCTCGGACAGGGTAGCAATCAGCCCCAGCATTTT. This sequence encodes CASSRLGQGSNQPQHF.

This clonotype was recorded many times. The chain uses TRBV11-2 and TRBJ1-1, with D possibly matching TRBD1 (6 bases). The V end lost 1 base, the J end lost 11 bases, and 11 bases lay between the germline ends. Germline V gene sequence: CDR1 SGHAT, CDR2 FQNNGV. The CDR3 has 12 residues. The CDR3 loop is CASSLGGLGAFF. The CDR3 DNA sequence: TGTGCCAGCAGCTTAGGGGGGCTAGGGGCTTTCTTT.

This chain joins TRBV14 and TRBJ2-1, with 9 bases lining up with TRBD1. The CDR3 has 18 amino acids. CDR1 and CDR2 (germline): SGHDN, FVKESK. After removal of 2 bases from V and 3 bases from J, the junction contained 11 bases not matched to a gene. CDR3: CASSQRFRTGVRYNEQFF. For the CDR3, the DNA is TGTGCCAGCAGCCAACGGTTTCGGACAGGGGTCCGCTACAATGAGCAGTTCTTC.

This clonotype was seen at least ten times. The rearrangement uses TRBV9 and TRBJ1-2; the D gene is possibly TRBD1 (6 bases). Trimming removed 2 bases at V and 3 bases at J, with 11 bases between. Germline values: CDR1 SGDLS, CDR2 YYNGEE. The CDR3 has 14 residues. CDR3 residues: CASSVGQGHYGYTF. The CDR3 DNA reads as TGTGCCAGCAGCGTTGGGCAGGGGCACTATGGCTACACCTTC.